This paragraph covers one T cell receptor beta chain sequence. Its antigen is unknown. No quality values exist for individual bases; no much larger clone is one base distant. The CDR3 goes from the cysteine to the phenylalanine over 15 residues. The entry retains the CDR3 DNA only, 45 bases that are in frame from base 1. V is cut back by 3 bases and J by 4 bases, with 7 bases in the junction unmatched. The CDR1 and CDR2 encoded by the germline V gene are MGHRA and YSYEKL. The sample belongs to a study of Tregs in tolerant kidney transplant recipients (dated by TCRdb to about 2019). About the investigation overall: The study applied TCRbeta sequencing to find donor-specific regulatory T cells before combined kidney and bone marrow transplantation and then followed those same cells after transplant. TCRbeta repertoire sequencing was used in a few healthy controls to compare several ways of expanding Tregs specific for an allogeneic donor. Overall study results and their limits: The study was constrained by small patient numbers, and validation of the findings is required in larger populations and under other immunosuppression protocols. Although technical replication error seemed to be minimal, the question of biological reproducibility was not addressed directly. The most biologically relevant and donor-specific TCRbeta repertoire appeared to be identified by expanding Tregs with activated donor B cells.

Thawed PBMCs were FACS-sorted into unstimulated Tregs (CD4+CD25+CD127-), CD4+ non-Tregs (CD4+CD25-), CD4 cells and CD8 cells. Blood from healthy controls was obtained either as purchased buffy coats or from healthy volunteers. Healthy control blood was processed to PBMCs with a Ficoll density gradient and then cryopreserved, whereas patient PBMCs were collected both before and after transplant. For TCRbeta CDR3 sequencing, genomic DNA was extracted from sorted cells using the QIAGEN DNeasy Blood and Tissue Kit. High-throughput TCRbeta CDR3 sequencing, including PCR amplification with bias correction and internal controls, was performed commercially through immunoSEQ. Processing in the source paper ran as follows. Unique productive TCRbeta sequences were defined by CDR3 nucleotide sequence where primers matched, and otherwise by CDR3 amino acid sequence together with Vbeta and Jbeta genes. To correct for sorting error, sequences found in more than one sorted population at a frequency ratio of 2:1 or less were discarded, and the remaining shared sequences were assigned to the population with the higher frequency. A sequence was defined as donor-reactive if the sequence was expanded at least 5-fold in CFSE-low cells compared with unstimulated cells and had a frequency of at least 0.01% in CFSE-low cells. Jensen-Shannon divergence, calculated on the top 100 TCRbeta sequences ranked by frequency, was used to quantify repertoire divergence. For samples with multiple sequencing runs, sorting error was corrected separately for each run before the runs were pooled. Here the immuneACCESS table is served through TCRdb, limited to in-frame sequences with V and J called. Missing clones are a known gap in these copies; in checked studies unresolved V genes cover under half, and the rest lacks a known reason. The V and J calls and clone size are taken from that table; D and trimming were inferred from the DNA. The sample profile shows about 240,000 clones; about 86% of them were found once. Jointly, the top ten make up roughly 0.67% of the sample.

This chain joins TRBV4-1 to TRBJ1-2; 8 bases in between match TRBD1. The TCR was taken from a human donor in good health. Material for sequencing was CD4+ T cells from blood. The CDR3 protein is CASSHDRGWGYGYTF. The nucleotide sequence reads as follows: TGCGCCAGCAGCCATGACAGGGGTTGGGGCTATGGCTACACCTTC.